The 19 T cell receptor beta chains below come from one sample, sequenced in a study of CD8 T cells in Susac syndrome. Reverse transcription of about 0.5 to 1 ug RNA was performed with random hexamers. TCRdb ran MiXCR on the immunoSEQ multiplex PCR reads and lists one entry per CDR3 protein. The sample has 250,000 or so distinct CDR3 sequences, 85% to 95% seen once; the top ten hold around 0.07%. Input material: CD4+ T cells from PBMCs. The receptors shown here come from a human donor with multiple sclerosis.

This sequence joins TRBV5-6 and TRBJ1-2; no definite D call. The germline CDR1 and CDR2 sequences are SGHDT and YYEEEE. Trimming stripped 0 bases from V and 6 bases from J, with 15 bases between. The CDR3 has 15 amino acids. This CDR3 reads CASSLAPPAWDGYTF. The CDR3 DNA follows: TGTGCCAGCAGCTTGGCCCCCCCAGCCTGGGATGGCTACACCTTC.

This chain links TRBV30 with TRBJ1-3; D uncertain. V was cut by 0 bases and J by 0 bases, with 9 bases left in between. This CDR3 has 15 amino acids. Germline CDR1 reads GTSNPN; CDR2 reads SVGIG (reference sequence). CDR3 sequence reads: CAWSVPATSGNTIYF. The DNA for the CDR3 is TGTGCCTGGAGTGTCCCGGCTACCTCTGGAAACACCATATATTTT.

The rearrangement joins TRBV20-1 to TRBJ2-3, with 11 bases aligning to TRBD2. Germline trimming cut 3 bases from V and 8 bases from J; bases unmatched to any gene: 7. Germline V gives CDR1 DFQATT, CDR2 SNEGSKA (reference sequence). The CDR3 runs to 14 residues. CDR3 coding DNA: TGCAGTGCTAGGCTAGCGGGGGGATTTGGTACGCAGTATTTT. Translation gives CSARLAGGFGTQYF.

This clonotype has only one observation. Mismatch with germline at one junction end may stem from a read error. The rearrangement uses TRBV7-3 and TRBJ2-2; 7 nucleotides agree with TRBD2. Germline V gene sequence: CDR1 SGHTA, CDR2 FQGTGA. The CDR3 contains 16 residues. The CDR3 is CASSLTPRGEGGKLFF. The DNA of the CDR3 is TGTGCCAGCAGCTTAACACCGCGAGGGGAGGGCGGGAAGCTGTTTTTT.

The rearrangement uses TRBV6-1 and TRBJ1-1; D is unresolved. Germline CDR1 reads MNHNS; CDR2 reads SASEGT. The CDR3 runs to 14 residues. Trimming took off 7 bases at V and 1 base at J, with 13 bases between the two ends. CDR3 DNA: TGTGCCAGCACCGCAGACTTGGGGAACACTGAAGCTTTCTTT. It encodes CASTADLGNTEAFF.

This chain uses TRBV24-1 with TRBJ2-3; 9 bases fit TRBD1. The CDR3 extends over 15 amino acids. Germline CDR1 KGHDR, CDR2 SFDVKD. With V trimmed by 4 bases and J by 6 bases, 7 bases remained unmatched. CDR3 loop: CATSDHGQGRDTQYF. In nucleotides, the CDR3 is TGTGCCACCAGTGACCACGGACAGGGGAGGGATACGCAGTATTTT.

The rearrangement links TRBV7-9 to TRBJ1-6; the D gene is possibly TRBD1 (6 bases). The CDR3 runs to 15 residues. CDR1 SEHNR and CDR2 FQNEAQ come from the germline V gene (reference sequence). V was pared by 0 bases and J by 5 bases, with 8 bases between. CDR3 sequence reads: CASSLAGHNNSPLHF. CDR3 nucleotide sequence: TGTGCCAGCAGCTTAGCGGGACATAATAATTCACCCCTCCACTTT.

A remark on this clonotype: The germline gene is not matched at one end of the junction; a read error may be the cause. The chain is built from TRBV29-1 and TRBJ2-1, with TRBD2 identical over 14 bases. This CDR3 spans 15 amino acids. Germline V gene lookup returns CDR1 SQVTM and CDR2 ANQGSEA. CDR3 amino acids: CSAPKRGTSGSTEIF. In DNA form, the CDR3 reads TGCAGCGCCCCGAAACGGGGGACTAGCGGGAGTACCGAGATCTTC.

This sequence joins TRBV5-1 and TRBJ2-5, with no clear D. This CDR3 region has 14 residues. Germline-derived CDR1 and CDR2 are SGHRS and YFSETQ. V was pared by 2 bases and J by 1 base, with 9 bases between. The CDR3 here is CASSFQRGQETQYF. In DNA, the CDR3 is TGCGCCAGCAGCTTTCAGCGAGGCCAAGAGACCCAGTACTTC.

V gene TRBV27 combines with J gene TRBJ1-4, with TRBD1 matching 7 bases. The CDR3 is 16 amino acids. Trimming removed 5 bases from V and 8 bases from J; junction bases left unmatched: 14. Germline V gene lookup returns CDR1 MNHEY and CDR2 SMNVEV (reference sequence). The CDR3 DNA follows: TGTGCCAGCAGTCCCGGGACAGCGCAACTAAGAGAAAAACTGTTTTTT. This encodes CASSPGTAQLREKLFF.

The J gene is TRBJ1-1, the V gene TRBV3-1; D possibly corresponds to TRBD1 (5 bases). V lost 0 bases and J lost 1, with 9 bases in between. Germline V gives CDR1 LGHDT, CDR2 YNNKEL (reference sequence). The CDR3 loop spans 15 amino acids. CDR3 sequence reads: CASSQDPQGNTEAFF. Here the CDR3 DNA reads TGTGCCAGCAGCCAAGATCCGCAGGGGAACACTGAAGCTTTCTTT.

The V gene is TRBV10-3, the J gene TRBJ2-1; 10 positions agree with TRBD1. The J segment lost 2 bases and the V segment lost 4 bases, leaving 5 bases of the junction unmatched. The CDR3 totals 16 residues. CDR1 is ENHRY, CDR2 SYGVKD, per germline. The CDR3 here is CAISGGGQGAYNEQFF. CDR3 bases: TGTGCCATCAGTGGGGGCGGACAGGGGGCCTACAATGAGCAGTTCTTC.

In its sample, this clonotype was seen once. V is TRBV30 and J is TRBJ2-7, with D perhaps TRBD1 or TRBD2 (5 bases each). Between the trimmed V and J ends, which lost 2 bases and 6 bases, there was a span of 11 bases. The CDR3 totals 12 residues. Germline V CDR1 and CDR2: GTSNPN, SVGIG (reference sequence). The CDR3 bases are TGTGCCTGGAGTCGTGGGGGTGGCGAGCAGTACTTC. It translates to CAWSRGGGEQYF.

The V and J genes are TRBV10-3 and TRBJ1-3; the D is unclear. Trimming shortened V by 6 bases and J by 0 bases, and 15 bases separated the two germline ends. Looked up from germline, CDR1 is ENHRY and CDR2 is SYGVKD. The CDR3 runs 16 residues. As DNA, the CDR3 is TGTGCCATCAGGTACCTAGGGATTTCCTCTGGAAACACCATATATTTT. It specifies CAIRYLGISSGNTIYF.

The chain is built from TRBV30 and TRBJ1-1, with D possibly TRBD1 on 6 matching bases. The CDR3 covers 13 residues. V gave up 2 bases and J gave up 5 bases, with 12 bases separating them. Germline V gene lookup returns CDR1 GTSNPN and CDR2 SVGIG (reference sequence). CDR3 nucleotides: TGTGCCTGGAGTTTTGGGGGCGCGACTGAAGCTTTCTTT. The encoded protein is CAWSFGGATEAFF.

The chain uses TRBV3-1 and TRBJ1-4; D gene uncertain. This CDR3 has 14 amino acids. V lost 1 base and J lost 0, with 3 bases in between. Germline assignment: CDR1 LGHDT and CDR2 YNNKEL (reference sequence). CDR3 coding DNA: TGTGCCAGCAGCCAAGCTGCAACTAATGAAAAACTGTTTTTT. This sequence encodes CASSQAATNEKLFF.

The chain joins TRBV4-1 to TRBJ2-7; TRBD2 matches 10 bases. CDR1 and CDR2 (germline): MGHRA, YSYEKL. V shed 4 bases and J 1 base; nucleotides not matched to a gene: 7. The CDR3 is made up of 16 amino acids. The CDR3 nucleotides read TGCGCCAGCAGCCCTGGACTAGCGGTGGGGTCCTACGAGCAGTACGTC. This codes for CASSPGLAVGSYEQYV.

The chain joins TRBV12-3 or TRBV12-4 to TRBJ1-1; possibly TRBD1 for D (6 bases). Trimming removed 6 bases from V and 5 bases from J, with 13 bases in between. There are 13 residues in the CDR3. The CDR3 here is CASRETGLTEAFF. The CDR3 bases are TGTGCCAGCAGGGAAACAGGGTTAACTGAAGCTTTCTTT.

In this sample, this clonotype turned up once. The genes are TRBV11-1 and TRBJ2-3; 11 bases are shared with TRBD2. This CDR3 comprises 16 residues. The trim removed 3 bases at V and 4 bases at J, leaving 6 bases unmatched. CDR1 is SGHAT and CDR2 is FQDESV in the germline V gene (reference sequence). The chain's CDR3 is CASSFGTSGRADTQYF. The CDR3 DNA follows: TGTGCCAGCAGCTTCGGGACTAGCGGCAGGGCAGATACGCAGTATTTT.